This T cell receptor beta chain was captured in a study of beta chain features in type 1 diabetes (dated by TCRdb to 2016 to 2019). Notes on the research overall: Mean age, gender distribution, total cell number and subset yield were not different between patients and healthy donors. A total of 107,917,701 sorted cells were examined across all samples, and RNA yield correlated strongly with the number of cells per subset. In the study, TCRB repertoires of sorted circulating CD4+ T cell subsets from recently diagnosed type 1 diabetes patients were compared with those of matched healthy donors. Naive and central memory subsets were obtained from all 30 or so donors, but regulatory and stem cell-like memory subsets were isolated from only 8 patients and roughly eight healthy donors.

The entire isolated RNA was reverse transcribed using the High Capacity cDNA Reverse Transcription Kit, and thus expressed TCRB transcripts were sequenced. Deep immunoSEQ sequencing was performed on naive, central memory and regulatory T cell samples, with an average of roughly 3.3 million total reads per sample. After sorted cells were lysed in RLT buffer, RNA was extracted with DNase-treated RNeasy Micro or Mini kits, with the choice depending on cell number. Each cell subset was processed on its own to prevent cross-contamination, while patient and healthy donor samples were processed together. TCRB sequences were amplified from cDNA with the immunoSEQ multiplex PCR, producing 87-bp fragments spanning the CDR3 region. The amplicons were sequenced using the Illumina HiSeq platform. The authors' analysis ran thus. PCR bias was corrected computationally using synthetic template baselines, and reads within Hamming distance 2 were collapsed, with unmergeable singletons discarded. Reads were aligned against IMGT so that V, D and J genes, CDR3 length and insertions or deletions at six rearrangement sites could be assigned. Clonotype counts were normalized to sorted cell number within each subset before computing true diversity and Gini coefficients with the tcR R package. The overlap coefficient, calculated on TCRB nucleotide sequences, was used to quantify repertoire sharing. The source is immuneACCESS, and TCRdb retained only in-frame sequences with V and J called. Part of the clones is not carried over; for the studies checked, unresolved V genes explain less than half of this, and the remainder is unexplained. The DNA was the basis for D and trimming; V, J and clone size are from that table. For this sample there are 93,000 or so clones; about 26% appear just once. The ten largest clones represent roughly 0.5% of the sample.

As for this clone: This receptor's antigen is unknown. Per-base qualities were not stored, and no clone one base away is much larger.

Points the paper makes about the study in general: PCR may preferentially amplify shorter templates, but because patient and control samples were amplified and corrected together, any resulting skew would affect both groups equally. Naive, central memory and regulatory TCRB repertoires appeared to be more similar among patients than among healthy donors. Only small numbers of individuals were included in the HLA sub-analyses, which left unresolved whether HLA type had any influence on TCRB rearrangement. Because cDNA was sequenced instead of genomic DNA, highly expressing activated cells could be over-represented, though the groups showed no difference in activation or CD3 levels. At VDJ recombination sites, patients with type 1 diabetes made fewer insertions and deleted more nucleotides, a pattern implying thymic rearrangement abnormalities. A moderate but significant shortening of TCRB CDR3 length was observed in type 1 diabetes patients in all four CD4+ subsets.

In the germline V gene, CDR1 corresponds to MDHEN and CDR2 to SYDVKM. The CDR3 contains 12 residues, cysteine and phenylalanine counted. The read is trimmed to its CDR3 DNA, 36 bases read in frame from base 1. At the junction V is shortened by 4 bases and J by 10 bases, with 14 bases in between. Each donor gave one peripheral blood draw, about 110 mL on average, collected into heparinised tubes. A BD FACSAria II and a panel including CD45RO, CCR7, CD25, CD127, CD95 and CD27 were used to sort naive, central memory, regulatory and stem cell-like memory CD4+ T cells. Purity was above 95% for every sorted population. PBMCs were isolated right away by Lymphoprep density gradient centrifugation and were stained directly, without culture. So that batch effects would be minimized, each experiment stained and sorted samples in pairs, pairing one healthy donor with one patient.

This TCR derives from a young woman with type 1 diabetes. The sample comprised central memory CD4+ T cells from blood. The chain is made from TRBV28 and TRBJ2-7, and possibly TRBD1, on 6 matching bases. The sequenced DNA: TGTGCCAGCAGTTCAGCTTACAGGGCACAGTACTTC. Translated, this gives CASSSAYRAQYF.